The source of this T cell receptor beta chain is a study of T cells in Graves' hyperthyroidism and ophthalmopathy. Turning to the study itself: At the time of initial diagnosis and before any treatment, peripheral blood was collected. Study-wide results and limits: Peripheral blood also featured most of the thyroid clonotypes expanded above 0.001.

A note on this clonotype: No antigen is known for it. At one end, the junction sequence differs from germline, possibly due to a read error.

PBMCs were collected from a roughly 9.7 ml volume of fresh peripheral blood. The V gene's germline CDR1 is SGHAT and CDR2 FQNNGV. CDR3 length: 15 amino acids. Regions amplified from RNA transcripts were the TCR beta CDR3 regions. Using the HTBI primer set, a first-round RT-PCR was run on the TCR CDR3. TCRdb re-derived calls from the multiplex PCR reads in MiXCR, one entry per CDR3 protein. Altogether about 200,000 distinct CDR3 sequences are present, around 16% being singletons, with the ten largest covering around two fifths. The chain is built from TRBV11-2 and TRBJ2-1; D might be TRBD1 (6 bases). This sequence was found in a man aged 40-55 years with Graves' hyperthyroidism. Input material: blood. The DNA for the CDR3 is TGCGCCAGCAGCCAAGATATGGGACAAACAAATGAGCAGTTCTTC. Protein product: CASSQDMGQTNEQFF.